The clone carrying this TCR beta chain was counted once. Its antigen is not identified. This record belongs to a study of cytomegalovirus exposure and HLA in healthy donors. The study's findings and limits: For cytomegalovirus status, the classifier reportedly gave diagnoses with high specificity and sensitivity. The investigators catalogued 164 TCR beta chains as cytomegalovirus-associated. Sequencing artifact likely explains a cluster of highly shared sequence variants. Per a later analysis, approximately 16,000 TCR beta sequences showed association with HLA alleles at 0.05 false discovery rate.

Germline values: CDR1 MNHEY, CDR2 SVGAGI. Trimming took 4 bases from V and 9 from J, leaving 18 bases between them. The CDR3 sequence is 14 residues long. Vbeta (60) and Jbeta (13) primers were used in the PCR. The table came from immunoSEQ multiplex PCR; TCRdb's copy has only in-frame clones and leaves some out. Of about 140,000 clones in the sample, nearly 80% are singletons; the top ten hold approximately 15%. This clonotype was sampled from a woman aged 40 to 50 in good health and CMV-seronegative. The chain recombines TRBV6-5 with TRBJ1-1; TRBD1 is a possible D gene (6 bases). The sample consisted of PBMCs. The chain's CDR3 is CASSSPLPGTKAFF. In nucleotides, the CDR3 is TGTGCCAGCAGTTCGCCACTCCCCGGGACAAAAGCTTTCTTT.